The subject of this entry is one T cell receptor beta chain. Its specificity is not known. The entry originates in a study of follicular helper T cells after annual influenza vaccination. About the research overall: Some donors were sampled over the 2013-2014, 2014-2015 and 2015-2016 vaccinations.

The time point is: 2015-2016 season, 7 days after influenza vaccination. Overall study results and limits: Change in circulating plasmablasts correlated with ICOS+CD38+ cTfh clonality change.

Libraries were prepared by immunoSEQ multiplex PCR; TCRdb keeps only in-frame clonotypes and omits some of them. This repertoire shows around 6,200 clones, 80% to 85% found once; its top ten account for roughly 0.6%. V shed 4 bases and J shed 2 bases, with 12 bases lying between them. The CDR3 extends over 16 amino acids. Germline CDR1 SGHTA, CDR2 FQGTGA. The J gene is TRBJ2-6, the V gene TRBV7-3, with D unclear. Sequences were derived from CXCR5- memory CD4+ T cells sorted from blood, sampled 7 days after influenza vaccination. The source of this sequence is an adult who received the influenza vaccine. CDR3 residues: CASSSRGSTGANVLTF. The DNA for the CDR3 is TGTGCCAGCAGCTCTCGTGGCTCTACTGGGGCCAACGTCCTGACTTTC.